What follows are 13 T cell receptor beta chains derived from one specimen sequenced in a study of T cells in Graves' hyperthyroidism and ophthalmopathy. TCR beta CDR3 regions were amplified from RNA. The HTBI primer set drove a first-round RT-PCR of the TCR CDR3. TCRdb reanalysed the multiplex PCR reads using MiXCR and keeps one entry per CDR3 protein. This table has approximately 710,000 distinct CDR3 sequences, 17% appearing once. What was sequenced was blood. These receptors were obtained from a man in his fifties with Graves' hyperthyroidism.

The table lists this clonotype with a few counts. The chain joins TRBV4-1 to TRBJ1-4; D is unclear. Germline V gene sequence: CDR1 MGHRA, CDR2 YSYEKL. The CDR3 is made up of 13 amino acids. V lost 1 base and J lost 5, with 5 bases in between. The CDR3 region is CASSQGLNEKLFF. CDR3 bases: TGCGCCAGCAGCCAAGGACTGAATGAAAAACTGTTTTTT.

This clonotype was detected many times. The V call is TRBV10-3, the J call TRBJ2-7; tentatively, D is TRBD2 (6 bases). CDR1 and CDR2 (germline): ENHRY, SYGVKD. The V end lost 7 bases, the J end lost 5 bases, and 21 bases lay between the germline ends. The CDR3 extends over 15 amino acids. The CDR3 loop reads CAIIGTVGGIDEQYF. The DNA of the CDR3 is TGTGCCATCATCGGAACCGTCGGCGGGATCGACGAGCAGTACTTC.

With respect to this clonotype: A single base separates this from a much larger clone, so it may be a read error. CDR3 loop: CASSEPRYPNEQFF. The DNA of the CDR3 is TGTGCCAGCAGTGAACCGAGATATCCCAATGAGCAGTTCTTC. The genes are TRBV6-1 and TRBJ2-1; no clear D gene. The CDR3 has 14 amino acids. V was pared by 2 bases and J by 6 bases, with 11 bases between. Looked up from germline, CDR1 is MNHNS and CDR2 is SASEGT.

The genes are TRBV6-2 or TRBV6-3 and TRBJ2-5, with a tentative D call TRBD1 (6 bases). V dropped 0 bases and J dropped 5 bases, with 10 bases sitting between them. CDR1 is MNHEY, CDR2 SVGEGT, per germline. The CDR3 contains 14 residues. The CDR3 protein is CASSYSGGPETQYF. The CDR3 coding sequence is TGTGCCAGCAGTTACTCAGGGGGACCGGAGACCCAGTACTTC.

This clonotype was found a few times. This rearrangement joins TRBV24-1 to TRBJ2-2; D ambiguous. The length of the CDR3 is 12 residues. Germline V gene sequence: CDR1 KGHDR, CDR2 SFDVKD. V lost 1 base and J 7 bases, leaving 3 bases between the germline ends. The CDR3 loop is CATSDFDGELFF. DNA of the CDR3: TGTGCCACCAGTGATTTTGACGGGGAGCTGTTTTTT.

The chain combines TRBV6-1 with TRBJ1-5, with a possible D match to TRBD1 (5 bases). The CDR3 is 14 residues long. V was trimmed by 2 bases and J by 3 bases, leaving 8 bases between them. CDR1 and CDR2 (germline): MNHNS, SASEGT. Here the CDR3 reads CASSEHGTNQPQHF. The CDR3 coding sequence is TGTGCCAGCAGTGAACACGGGACCAATCAGCCCCAGCATTTT.

The sample holds a few counts of this clonotype. The genes are TRBV7-6 and TRBJ2-1; D unresolved. The germline V gene has CDR1 SGHVS and CDR2 FNYEAQ. V gave up 4 bases and J gave up 9 bases, with 10 bases separating them. This CDR3 comprises 12 residues. In DNA, the CDR3 is TGTGCCAGCAGCTATCCGCGATCTGAGCAGTTCTTC. It encodes CASSYPRSEQFF.

Many counts were recorded for this clonotype. The chain has TRBV7-2 and TRBJ1-2; D unclear. The CDR3 totals 13 residues. Germline CDR1 reads SGHTA; CDR2 reads FQGNSA. V dropped 5 bases and J dropped 0 bases, with 7 bases sitting between them. The CDR3 loop reads CASSAGTNYGYTF. The CDR3 DNA reads as TGTGCCAGCAGCGCAGGAACTAACTATGGCTACACCTTC.

This clonotype was seen just once. V usage is TRBV29-1 and J usage is TRBJ2-1; 7 bases match TRBD2. The CDR3 loop spans 19 amino acids. J lost 0 bases, V lost 2 bases, and 16 bases had no gene match. Germline-derived CDR1 and CDR2 are SQVTM and ANQGSEA. CDR3 loop: CSVEPGGGGIFSSYNEQFF. CDR3 nucleotide sequence: TGCAGCGTTGAACCTGGGGGGGGGGGTATATTTAGCTCCTACAATGAGCAGTTCTTC.

This clonotype occurred many times. The chain employs TRBV20-1 and TRBJ1-1; D may be TRBD1 (5 bases). The germline V gene encodes CDR1 DFQATT and CDR2 SNEGSKA (reference sequence). V was shortened by 3 bases and J by 5 bases, with 16 bases between the two germline ends. The CDR3 length is 14 residues. The CDR3 nucleotides are TGCAGTGCTAGGGGGTGGGTTAAGGGGACTGAAGCTTTCTTT. It yields the protein CSARGWVKGTEAFF.

This clonotype was picked up many times. V gene TRBV24-1 combines with J gene TRBJ2-2; 13 positions agree with TRBD2. The CDR3 contains 17 residues. The ends lost 4 bases at V and 9 bases at J; junction bases unmatched: 10. CDR1 and CDR2 (germline): KGHDR, SFDVKD. CDR3 coding DNA: TGTGCCACCAGTGAGTCCTCCGGGACTAGCGGGACACGGGAGCTGTTTTTT. Its protein is CATSESSGTSGTRELFF.

The sample holds a few counts of this clonotype. The rearrangement links TRBV7-2 to TRBJ1-3, with D possibly TRBD1 on 5 matching bases. V lost 5 bases to trimming and J lost 0 bases, with 11 bases between them. There are 15 residues in the CDR3. Germline V gives CDR1 SGHTA, CDR2 FQGNSA. DNA of the CDR3: TGTGCCAGCAGCCTGGACAACTACTCTGGAAACACCATATATTTT. Amino acids: CASSLDNYSGNTIYF.

V usage is TRBV2 and J usage is TRBJ2-1; D may correspond to TRBD1 or TRBD2 (6 bases each). Germline CDR1 SNHLY, CDR2 FYNNEI. The CDR3 has 14 amino acids. Trimming left V 3 bases short and J 8 bases short, with 14 bases between. The CDR3 DNA follows: TGTGCCAGCAGTGACGGGCACAGGGAGGATGAGCAGTTCTTC. Its translation is CASSDGHREDEQFF. The full variable domain, its missing parts supplied by reference TRBV2 and TRBJ2-1, is EPEVTQTPSHQVTQMGQEVILRCVPISNHLYFYWYRQILGQKVEFLVSFYNNEISEKSEIFDDQFSVERPDGSNFTLKIRSTKLEDSAMYFCASSDGHREDEQFFGPGTRLTVL.